These 10 T cell receptor beta chains came from one sample sequenced in a study of cytomegalovirus exposure and HLA in healthy donors. With 60 Vbeta and 13 Jbeta primers, the PCR was carried out. TCRdb's table, derived via immunoSEQ multiplex PCR, lists solely in-frame clones and lacks some. The profile covers some 150,000 clones, with approximately 71% appearing a single time and about 3.5% taken by the ten largest. The sequenced sample consisted of PBMCs. All receptors come from a man in his forties in good health and CMV-seronegative.

The rearrangement links TRBV27 to TRBJ2-7; perhaps TRBD2 as D (5 bases). The germline gives CDR1 MNHEY, CDR2 SMNVEV (reference sequence). The CDR3 consists of 13 residues. With 3 bases removed from V and 3 bases from J, the gap between germline ends came to 9 bases. Written as DNA, the CDR3 is TGTGCCAGCAGTTTTGGACTGATCTACGAGCAGTACTTC. This gives the protein CASSFGLIYEQYF.

In DNA, the CDR3 is TGTGCCAGCAGCTTCGCCGGGACAGGGTTAGGCGAGCAGTACTTC. Amino acids: CASSFAGTGLGEQYF. This chain uses TRBV7-2 with TRBJ2-5; 9 nucleotides align to TRBD1. The J call may be mistaken, given a closer DNA end match to TRBJ2-7. The CDR3 is 15 residues long. Germline CDR1 SGHTA, CDR2 FQGNSA.

Only a few counts were recorded for this clone. The chain is built from TRBV10-3 and TRBJ2-5; 10 nucleotides align to TRBD2. V shed 8 bases, J shed 1 base, and the junction held 4 bases outside the gene matches. Germline lookup yields CDR1 ENHRY and CDR2 SYGVKD. This CDR3 is built from 14 residues. The CDR3 DNA follows: TGTGCCATCTCGCCTAGCGGGGGCCAAGAGACCCAGTACTTC. Protein sequence: CAISPSGGQETQYF.

CDR3 bases: TGTGCCAGCAGCTTACAGGGGGCATATTCACCCCTCCACTTT. Encoded protein: CASSLQGAYSPLHF. The chain is built from TRBV7-6 and TRBJ1-6, with TRBD1 matching over 8 bases. With V trimmed by 2 bases and J by 8 bases, 2 bases remained unmatched. Germline-derived CDR1 and CDR2 are SGHVS and FNYEAQ. The CDR3 totals 14 residues. The full variable domain, completed using reference TRBV7-6 and TRBJ1-6, is GAGVSQSPRYKVTKRGQDVALRCDPISGHVSLYWYRQALGQGPEFLTYFNYEAQQDKSGLPNDRFSAERPEGSISTLTIQRTEQRDSAMYRCASSLQGAYSPLHFGNGTRLTVT.

The CDR3 DNA follows: TGTGCCAGCTCCCTGATCACACCGAACACCGGGGAGCTGTTTTTT. Residues: CASSLITPNTGELFF. This sequence joins TRBV18 and TRBJ2-2; D gene uncertain. The CDR3 covers 15 residues. CDR1 KGHSH and CDR2 LQKENI come from the germline V gene. The ends were cut back, 6 bases at V and 0 bases at J, with 11 bases in the middle.

This clone was counted only a few times. The chain joins TRBV28 to TRBJ1-2; D remains ambiguous. Looked up from germline, CDR1 is MDHEN and CDR2 is SYDVKM. V was clipped by 3 bases and J by 2 bases, with 4 bases between them. The CDR3 totals 12 residues. The CDR3 here is CASSLANYGYTF. The DNA for the CDR3 is TGTGCCAGCAGTTTGGCCAACTATGGCTACACCTTC.

This clone was counted only a few times. The rearrangement links TRBV6-5 to TRBJ1-1; D remains ambiguous. The V and J ends lost 7 bases and 4 bases respectively, with 16 bases between them. The germline V gene encodes CDR1 MNHEY and CDR2 SVGAGI. The CDR3 has 14 residues. Written as DNA, the CDR3 is TGTGCCAGCAATGTCCACGCGGTGGCCACTGAAGCTTTCTTT. Translated, it gives CASNVHAVATEAFF.

In its sample, this clone was seen once. The chain recombines TRBV14 with TRBJ2-3, with 10 nucleotides matching TRBD1. Per the germline V gene, CDR1 is SGHDN and CDR2 is FVKESK. The CDR3 spans 15 residues. Unmatched junction bases numbered 3, after V lost 4 bases and J lost 2 bases. This CDR3 is CASSRTGGVTDTQYF. In nucleotides, the CDR3 is TGTGCCAGCAGCCGGACAGGGGGAGTCACAGATACGCAGTATTTT.

J is TRBJ1-2 and V is TRBV21-1; the table's D call, TRBD1, was not checked against the DNA. TRBV21-1 is recorded as a pseudogene. The length of the CDR3 is 20 residues. The CDR3: CASSCRLPQGNERNNYGYTF. For the CDR3, the DNA is TGTGCCAGCAGCTGTAGACTACCACAGGGAAACGAGCGTAATAACTATGGCTACACCTTC.

V gene TRBV27 combines with J gene TRBJ1-1, with 11 nucleotides matching TRBD1. Germline lookup yields CDR1 MNHEY and CDR2 SMNVEV (reference sequence). Germline trimming cut 2 bases from V and 4 bases from J; bases unmatched to any gene: 12. The CDR3 is made up of 18 amino acids. The CDR3 nucleotides are TGTGCCAGCAGTTTACGGATGGGACAGGGGGTACGAGGCACTGAAGCTTTCTTT. This sequence encodes CASSLRMGQGVRGTEAFF.